The present T cell receptor (beta chain) was sequenced within a study of neurological immune-mediated disorders. Study-level findings and limits: Private repertoires in all groups were suggested by the absence of shared CDR3 amino acid sequences among expanded clones across subjects.

In Maryland, USA, blood bank volunteers were the healthy controls. This CDR3 contains 13 residues. Germline V gene sequence: CDR1 SGHRS, CDR2 YFSETQ. The V end was cut by 4 bases, the J end by 6 bases, with 13 bases between. cDNA was made by 5'RACE with 10-nucleotide random UMIs. The output of every sequencing run, over 200 million TCR-beta sequences, came from 15-18 subjects. TCRdb processed the 5' RACE reads anew with MiXCR; each CDR3 protein has one entry. Of roughly 30,000 distinct CDR3 sequences in the sample, approximately 4.4% were seen once. Many counts were recorded for this clonotype. The antigen remains undetermined.

The TCR originated in a young man in good health. This chain connects TRBV5-1 to TRBJ1-1, with D possibly TRBD1 on 5 matching bases. The sample taken for sequencing was PBMCs. The CDR3 coding sequence is TGCGCCAGCAGCCCGCCGGGGGGGGCTGAAGCTTTCTTT. It is translated as CASSPPGGAEAFF. The full variable domain, rest sourced from reference TRBV5-1 and TRBJ1-1, is KAGVTQTPRYLIKTRGQQVTLSCSPISGHRSVSWYQQTPGQGLQFLFEYFSETQRNKGNFPGRFSGRQFSNSRSEMNVSTLELGDSALYLCASSPPGGAEAFFGQGTRLTVV.